This T cell receptor (beta chain) was sequenced for a study of blood T cell repertoires in COVID-19. Per the original methods: Estimates of nucleated cell counts were drawn from the amplification of reference gene primers. Produced via immunoSEQ multiplex PCR; TCRdb's table is partial and in-frame only. The DNA gave D and trimming, while V, J and clone size come from that table. The profile shows approximately 220,000 clones, roughly 84% of them singletons. There are 13 residues in the CDR3. Germline loops: CDR1 SGHRS, CDR2 YFSETQ. The ends were cut back, 1 base at V and 7 bases at J, with 8 bases in the middle.

The sample comprised peripheral blood. V usage is TRBV5-1 and J usage is TRBJ2-2; D is undetermined. The TCR sequence derives from a young woman who had recovered from COVID-19. This CDR3 reads CASSLNSHGELFF. DNA for the CDR3: TGCGCCAGCAGCTTGAATTCCCACGGGGAGCTGTTTTTT.